Each of the 16 T cell receptor beta chains below was sequenced from the same sample in a study of T cells in Graves' hyperthyroidism and ophthalmopathy (dated by TCRdb to about 2019). To prepare the library, multiplex PCR was applied. The reads were generated on an Illumina HiSeq 2000. The TCR beta CDR3 regions were amplified from RNA transcripts. A first-round RT-PCR of the TCR CDR3 used the HTBI primer set with the Qiagen OneStep RT-PCR kit. TCRdb cleaned the public reads at Q25 with fastp, built clones with MiXCR and kept in-frame beta chains. Every entry covers one CDR3 protein and lists the most common genes and DNA from its rows. The sample has tens of thousands of distinct CDR3 sequences on record, around 53% of them singletons. Roughly a sixth of the sample lies in the top ten. The sample taken for sequencing was blood. The source is a man aged 40-50 years with Graves' ophthalmopathy.

There are many counts of this clonotype. The V gene is TRBV6-2 or TRBV6-3, the J gene TRBJ1-6; no clear D. The ends were cut back, 2 bases at V and 5 bases at J, with 10 bases in the middle. CDR1 MNHEY and CDR2 SVGEGT come from the germline V gene. This CDR3 spans 15 amino acids. This CDR3 reads CASSYTRQNNSPLHF. CDR3 sequence (DNA): TGTGCCAGCAGTTACACTCGGCAGAATAATTCACCCCTCCACTTT.

V and J are TRBV6-5 and TRBJ2-3, with 8 bases lining up with TRBD1. Trimming removed 3 bases from V and 2 bases from J; junction bases left unmatched: 10. In germline, CDR1 is MNHEY, CDR2 SVGAGI. This CDR3 is 17 amino acids long. The CDR3 sequence is CASSYGQGSGNTDTQYF. The CDR3 bases are TGTGCCAGCAGTTATGGACAGGGCTCTGGAAACACAGATACGCAGTATTTT.

This clonotype was recorded many times. The rearrangement links TRBV5-1 to TRBJ2-5; possibly TRBD2 for D (6 bases). This CDR3 region has 13 residues. V lost 4 bases and J lost 3, with 10 bases in between. The germline CDR1 and CDR2 sequences are SGHRS and YFSETQ. The CDR3 is CASSGSGKETQYF. The DNA for the CDR3 is TGCGCCAGCAGCGGTAGCGGCAAAGAGACCCAGTACTTC.

On this clonotype: Compared with germline, one end of the junction differs, possibly owing to a read error. The chain uses TRBV20-1 and TRBJ2-5; TRBD1 aligns across 7 bases. The CDR3 is 12 residues long. Germline V gene sequence: CDR1 DFQATT, CDR2 SNEGSKA (reference sequence). The CDR3 nucleotides read TGCAGCGCAACAGGGGATTGGGAGACCCTGTACTTC. Translating it yields CSATGDWETLYF.

J is TRBJ2-1 and V is TRBV7-2; 7 nucleotides match TRBD1. With 0 bases clipped from V and 2 bases from J, the junction kept 1 base outside the gene matches. The germline CDR1 and CDR2 sequences are SGHTA and FQGNSA. The CDR3 sequence is 15 residues long. The CDR3 sequence: CASSLAQGAYNEQFF. The CDR3 nucleotides are TGTGCCAGCAGCTTAGCCCAGGGGGCCTACAATGAGCAGTTCTTC.

This clonotype was recorded many times. This chain uses TRBV6-6 with TRBJ2-3; 7 nucleotides line up with TRBD2. Germline CDR1 MNHNY, CDR2 SVGAGI (reference sequence). The CDR3 runs to 17 residues. V shed 5 bases and J 2 bases; nucleotides not matched to a gene: 13. CDR3 residues: CASSTGVAGPNTDTQYF. The CDR3 DNA is TGTGCCAGCAGTACCGGGGTAGCGGGCCCTAACACAGATACGCAGTATTTT.

The chain combines TRBV7-8 with TRBJ1-1; 10 positions match TRBD1. Germline assignment: CDR1 SGHVS and CDR2 FQNEAQ. J was trimmed by 10 bases and V by 5 bases; bases with no gene match: 10. This CDR3 is 14 amino acids long. CDR3: CASSRQGAGNGAFF. CDR3 DNA sequence: TGTGCCAGCAGCCGACAGGGGGCGGGAAATGGAGCTTTCTTT.

The gene calls are TRBV7-6 and TRBJ2-7; D unresolved. V dropped 5 bases and J dropped 2 bases, with 13 bases sitting between them. CDR3 length: 14 amino acids. The V gene's germline CDR1 is SGHVS and CDR2 FNYEAQ. The CDR3 DNA reads as TGTGCCAGCAGCCGATCGACGGGCACCTACGAGCAGTACTTC. This translates into CASSRSTGTYEQYF.

This clonotype was found many times. This chain connects TRBV6-6 to TRBJ2-7, with 7 bases aligning to TRBD1. Germline V gene data show CDR1 as MNHNY and CDR2 as SVGAGI (reference sequence). Germline trimming cut 8 bases from V and 3 bases from J; bases unmatched to any gene: 4. This CDR3 comprises 12 residues. The DNA for the CDR3 is TGTGCCAGCGGGGACAGAATCTACGAGCAGTACTTC. Its translation: CASGDRIYEQYF.

In this sample, this clonotype turned up many times. The J gene is TRBJ2-3, the V gene TRBV6-4; 9 bases agree with TRBD1. Germline CDR1 and CDR2: MRHNA and SNTAGT. V shed 6 bases and J 5 bases; nucleotides not matched to a gene: 6. The CDR3 has 14 residues. CDR3 loop: CASSLGTGRDTQYF. In nucleotides, the CDR3 is TGTGCCAGCAGCCTCGGGACAGGGAGAGATACGCAGTATTTT.

This clonotype came up many times. The chain combines TRBV7-9 with TRBJ2-1, with a weak D call TRBD2 (7 bases). Germline assignment: CDR1 SEHNR and CDR2 FQNEAQ (reference sequence). Trimming took 6 bases from V and 0 from J, leaving 15 bases between them. The CDR3 totals 16 residues. CDR3: CASSFRGASSYNEQFF. The CDR3 DNA sequence: TGTGCCAGCAGTTTCCGGGGGGCTAGCTCCTACAATGAGCAGTTCTTC.

Comments on this clonotype: As the CDR3 is not closed by the conserved phenylalanine or tryptophan, this likely results from a read error. CDR3 protein: CASSHGTRNSDSGANVLTL. The CDR3 DNA reads TGTGCCAGCAGTCACGGGACACGTAACTCCGACTCTGGGGCCAACGTCCTGACTCTC. The rearrangement joins TRBV6-5 to TRBJ2-6; maybe TRBD1 (6 bases). The length of the CDR3 is 19 residues. V lost 5 bases, J lost 0 bases, and 20 bases lay in between. The germline CDR1 and CDR2 sequences are MNHEY and SVGAGI.

This clonotype was counted many times. This rearrangement joins TRBV30 to TRBJ1-6, with 7 bases that match TRBD1. CDR1 and CDR2 from the germline V gene are GTSNPN and SVGIG (reference sequence). The CDR3 spans 15 residues. Trimming removed 5 bases from V and 6 bases from J; junction bases left unmatched: 10. DNA of the CDR3: TGTGCCTGGGAGATCTCGGGACAGTCTAATTCACCCCTCCACTTT. As protein: CAWEISGQSNSPLHF.

The chain links TRBV7-8 to TRBJ2-7; TRBD1 aligns across 9 bases. This CDR3 has 16 residues. Germline loops: CDR1 SGHVS, CDR2 FQNEAQ. V lost 4 bases to trimming and J lost 4 bases; unmatched junction nucleotides: 11. The DNA for the CDR3 is TGTGCCAGCAGCTCCTCGACCGGGACAGGGAAGTACGAGCAGTACTTC. Amino acids: CASSSSTGTGKYEQYF.

This clonotype occurred many times. The chain recombines TRBV7-3 with TRBJ2-5, with D perhaps TRBD2 (6 bases). The CDR3 extends over 14 amino acids. Germline assignment: CDR1 SGHTA and CDR2 FQGTGA. Trimming cost V 3 bases and J 6 bases, with 14 bases left between them. CDR3 sequence: CASSLEGPGKTQYF. CDR3 nucleotides: TGTGCCAGCAGCTTGGAGGGGCCGGGGAAGACCCAGTACTTC.

At least ten counts were recorded for this clonotype. J is TRBJ1-1 and V is TRBV2; D gene unclear. Germline CDR1 reads SNHLY; CDR2 reads FYNNEI. The CDR3 spans 15 residues. Trimming left V 3 bases short and J 4 bases short, with 15 bases between. The CDR3 DNA follows: TGTGCCAGCAGTGAGATGGGGTCAGAGGCCACTGAAGCTTTCTTT. Translated: CASSEMGSEATEAFF.